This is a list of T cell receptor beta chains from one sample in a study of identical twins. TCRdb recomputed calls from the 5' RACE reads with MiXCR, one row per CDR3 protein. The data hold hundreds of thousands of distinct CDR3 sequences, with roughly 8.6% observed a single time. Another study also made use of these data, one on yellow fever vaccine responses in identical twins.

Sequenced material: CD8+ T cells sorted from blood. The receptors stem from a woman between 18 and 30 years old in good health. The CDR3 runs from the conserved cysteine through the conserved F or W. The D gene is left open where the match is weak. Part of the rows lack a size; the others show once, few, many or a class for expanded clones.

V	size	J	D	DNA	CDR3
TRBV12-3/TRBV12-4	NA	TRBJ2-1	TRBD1	TGTGCCAGCAGTCAGCCGGGACAGCGCGTCAATGAGCAGTTCTTC	CASSQPGQRVNEQFF
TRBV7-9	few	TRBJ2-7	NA	TGTGCCAGCAGCCTAGACCTCTTGGGCGGGACATCTCGGGAGCAGTACTTC	CASSLDLLGGTSREQYF
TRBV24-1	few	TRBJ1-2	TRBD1	TGTGCCACCAGTGATCACACAGGGGACGATTATGGCTACACCTTC	CATSDHTGDDYGYTF
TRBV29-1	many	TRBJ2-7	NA	TGCAGCGTTCACAGGGATGGGGCTTCGTACGAGCAGTACTTC	CSVHRDGASYEQYF
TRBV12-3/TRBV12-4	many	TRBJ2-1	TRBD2	TGTGCCAGCGTTACTAGCGACACATACAATGAGCAGTTCTTC	CASVTSDTYNEQFF
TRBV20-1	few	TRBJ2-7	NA	TGCAGTGCAAGGACCCCAGGTGATCTCTCCTACGAGCAGTACTTC	CSARTPGDLSYEQYF
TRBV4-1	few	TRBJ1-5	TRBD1	TGCGCCAGCAGCCCGGAGGACAGGGACAATCAGCCCCAGCATTTT	CASSPEDRDNQPQHF
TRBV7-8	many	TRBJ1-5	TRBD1	TGTGCCAGCAGCCCCAGGACAGGGGGCAATCAGCCCCAGCATTTT	CASSPRTGGNQPQHF
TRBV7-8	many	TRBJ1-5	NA	TGTGCCAGCAGCTCCCGGGGTTCCAATCAGCCCCAGCATTTT	CASSSRGSNQPQHF
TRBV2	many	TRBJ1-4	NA	TGTGCCAGCATTCGGTCGTGGCAGGGAGGTGAAAAACTGTTTTTT	CASIRSWQGGEKLFF
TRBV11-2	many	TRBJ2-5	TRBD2	TGTGCCAGCAGCTTAGTACCTAGCGGGAAGAAAGAGACCCAGTACTTC	CASSLVPSGKKETQYF
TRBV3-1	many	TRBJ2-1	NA	TGTGCCAGCAGCCCCGGGACTCTACTGGGTCATGAGCAGTTCTTC	CASSPGTLLGHEQFF
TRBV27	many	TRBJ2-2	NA	TGTGCCAGCAGTCCTATCGTAATCTACGGGGAGCTGTTTTTT	CASSPIVIYGELFF
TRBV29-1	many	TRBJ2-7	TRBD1	TGCAGCGTTGAAGATCAAGGGACAGGGGCCTACGAGCAGTACTTC	CSVEDQGTGAYEQYF
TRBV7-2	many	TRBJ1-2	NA	TGTGCCAGCAGCTCTGAATACGACCGCCGCTATGGCTACACCTTC	CASSSEYDRRYGYTF
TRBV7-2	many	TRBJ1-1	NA	TGTGCCAGCAGCCCGATCGGGCCGACGAACACTGAAGCTTTCTTT	CASSPIGPTNTEAFF
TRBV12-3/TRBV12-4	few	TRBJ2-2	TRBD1	TGTGCCAGCAGCGGACAGGAGAACACCGGGGAGCTGTTTTTT	CASSGQENTGELFF
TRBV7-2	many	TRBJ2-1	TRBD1	TGTGCCAGCAGACCACGGGACAGGGACTACAATGAGCAGTTCTTC	CASRPRDRDYNEQFF
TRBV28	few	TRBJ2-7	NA	TGTGCCAGCAGTTTTCCCCCCGGGAGCGCCTACGAGCAGTACTTC	CASSFPPGSAYEQYF
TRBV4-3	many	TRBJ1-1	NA	TGCGCCAGCAGCCAAGATAGGGGGACTGAAGCTTTCTTT	CASSQDRGTEAFF
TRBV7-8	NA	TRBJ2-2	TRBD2	TGTGCCAGCCTACGATCGGGGGGGCGGGACACCGGGGAGCTGTTTTTT	CASLRSGGRDTGELFF
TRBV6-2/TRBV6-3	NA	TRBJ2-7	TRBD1	TGTGCCAGCAGTCAATGGGACAGCGACTACGAGCAGTACTTC	CASSQWDSDYEQYF
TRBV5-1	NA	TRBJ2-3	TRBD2	TGCGCCAGCAGCTGGACCGGGACTACCGACCATAGCACAGATACGCAGTATTTT	CASSWTGTTDHSTDTQYF
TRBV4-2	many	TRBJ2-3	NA	TGTGCCAGCAGCCATTACACAGCAGATACGCAGTATTTT	CASSHYTADTQYF
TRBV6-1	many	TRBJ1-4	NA	TGTGCCAGCAGTGAATATTTGACCCTTGGTGAAAAACTGTTTTTT	CASSEYLTLGEKLFF
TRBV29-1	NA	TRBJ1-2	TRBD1	TGCAGCGTTGTGGACAGGGCTAACTATGGCTACACCTTC	CSVVDRANYGYTF
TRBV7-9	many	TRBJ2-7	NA	TGTGCCAGCAGCCAGGACACCTCCTACGAGCAGTACTTC	CASSQDTSYEQYF
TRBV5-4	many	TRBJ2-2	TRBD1	TGTGCCAGCAGCTTGTTGTTCCCGCCTGAACAGGGGGCGCTGAGGAACACCGGGGAGCTGTTTTTT	CASSLLFPPEQGALRNTGELFF
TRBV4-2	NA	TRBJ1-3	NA	TGTGCCAGCAGCCAGGCCTTTCCTGGAAACACCATATATTTT	CASSQAFPGNTIYF
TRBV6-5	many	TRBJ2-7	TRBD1	TGTGCCAGCAGTTACTCGGACAGGACGGCTACTTACGAGCAGTACTTC	CASSYSDRTATYEQYF
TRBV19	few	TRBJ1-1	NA	TGTGCCAGTAGTGCTAGAGGGGTACGGAACACTGAAGCTTTCTTT	CASSARGVRNTEAFF
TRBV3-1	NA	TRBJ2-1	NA	TGTGCCAGCAGCCAAGATCTGAGAAGTACCACTAAACCTGGGAATGAGCAGTTCTTC	CASSQDLRSTTKPGNEQFF
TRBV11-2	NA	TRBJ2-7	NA	TGTGCCAGCAGCTCGAGTCCCCGACTCTACTCCTACGAGCAGTACTTC	CASSSSPRLYSYEQYF
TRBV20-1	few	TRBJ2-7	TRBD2	TGCAGTGCTAGAGAAGCGGGAGCCTACGAGCAGTACTTC	CSAREAGAYEQYF
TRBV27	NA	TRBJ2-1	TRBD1	TGTGCCAGCAGTTTACAGGGGGCGGGAAATGAGCAGTTCTTC	CASSLQGAGNEQFF